These 16 T cell receptor beta chains came from one sample sequenced in a study of blood T cell repertoires in COVID-19 (TCRdb year 2020). Library preparation was by the immunoSEQ multiplex PCR assay. TCRdb carries this immuneACCESS record with in-frame sequences only. Its versions omit some clonotypes, under half of them owing to an unresolved V gene in the studies checked, with the rest unexplained. For this sample there are about 250,000 clones; about 80% appear just once. Approximately 4.4% of the sample belongs to the ten largest clones. Sequenced input: peripheral blood. The source of these receptors is a man in his fifties or sixties with active or convalescent COVID-19.

The V gene is TRBV10-3, the J gene TRBJ1-4; 12 bases align to TRBD1. V lost 4 bases, J lost 0 bases, and 15 bases stayed unmatched. The CDR3 contains 21 residues. The germline V gene encodes CDR1 ENHRY and CDR2 SYGVKD. CDR3 amino acids: CAISAVPGQGAEATTNEKLFF. CDR3 nucleotides: TGTGCCATCAGTGCCGTCCCGGGACAGGGGGCCGAGGCAACAACTAATGAAAAACTGTTTTTT.

V and J are TRBV6-4 and TRBJ2-2; 9 nucleotides line up with TRBD1. With V trimmed by 4 bases and J by 2 bases, 2 bases remained unmatched. The CDR3 consists of 15 residues. Looked up from germline, CDR1 is MRHNA and CDR2 is SNTAGT. CDR3 residues: CASSGQGGNTGELFF. DNA for the CDR3: TGTGCCAGCAGTGGACAGGGGGGAAACACCGGGGAGCTGTTTTTT.

This chain links TRBV7-9 with TRBJ1-2, with 8 nucleotides matching TRBD1. Germline V gene lookup returns CDR1 SEHNR and CDR2 FQNEAQ (reference sequence). The CDR3 has 13 residues. V lost 4 bases, J lost 7 bases, and 5 bases stayed unmatched. CDR3 DNA: TGTGCCAGCAGCTCGGACAGGGACTCTGGCTACACCTTC. Amino acid sequence: CASSSDRDSGYTF.

The chain uses TRBV30 and TRBJ2-2; TRBD1 agrees at 9 bases. Losses at the gene ends were 3 bases for V and 5 bases for J; bases not matched to a gene: 1. The germline CDR1 and CDR2 sequences are GTSNPN and SVGIG (reference sequence). The length of the CDR3 is 13 residues. CDR3: CAWRGQGTGELFF. CDR3 coding DNA: TGTGCCTGGAGGGGACAGGGAACCGGGGAGCTGTTTTTT.

This clone has a single count. This chain uses TRBV5-1 with TRBJ2-7; D is possibly TRBD2 (7 bases). The CDR3 loop spans 16 amino acids. Per the germline V gene, CDR1 is SGHRS and CDR2 is YFSETQ. Trimming left V 2 bases short and J 2 bases short, with 17 bases between. The DNA for the CDR3 is TGCGCCAGCAGCTTAGGCGTTACAGGGACTACCTACGAGCAGTACTTC. It is translated as CASSLGVTGTTYEQYF.

The chain's CDR3 is CASTGTSGVETQYF. The CDR3 DNA sequence: TGCGCCAGCACCGGGACTAGCGGGGTGGAGACCCAGTACTTC. This chain connects TRBV5-1 to TRBJ2-5; TRBD2 aligns across 13 bases. The CDR3 is 14 amino acids. Germline V gene sequence: CDR1 SGHRS, CDR2 YFSETQ. Losses at the gene ends were 6 bases for V and 5 bases for J; bases not matched to a gene: 4.

This rearrangement joins TRBV29-1 to TRBJ1-1, with 7 nucleotides matching TRBD1. V shed 3 bases, J shed 5 bases, and the junction held 3 bases outside the gene matches. The germline CDR1 and CDR2 sequences are SQVTM and ANQGSEA. The CDR3 runs to 12 residues. The CDR3 coding sequence is TGCAGCGTTGACAGGGGGATTACTGAAGCTTTCTTT. This encodes CSVDRGITEAFF. The complete variable domain, with remaining parts taken from reference TRBV29-1 and TRBJ1-1, reads SAVISQKPSRDICQRGTSLTIQCQVDSQVTMMFWYRQQPGQSLTLIATANQGSEATYESGFVIDKFPISRPNLTFSTLTVSNMSPEDSSIYLCSVDRGITEAFFGQGTRLTVV.

The chain employs TRBV3-1 (or the pseudogene TRBV3-2) and TRBJ1-3; D gene unclear. The CDR3 is made up of 16 amino acids. V was trimmed by 1 base and J by 4 bases, leaving 14 bases between them. CDR1 LGHDT and CDR2 YNNKEL come from the germline V gene (reference sequence). The CDR3 here is CASSQARVGSGNTIYF. CDR3 bases: TGTGCCAGCAGCCAAGCCCGGGTCGGATCAGGAAACACCATATATTTT.

The CDR3 loop is CASKVGRGGDTQYF. The CDR3 coding sequence is TGTGCCAGCAAAGTCGGCAGGGGTGGAGATACGCAGTATTTT. The chain is built from TRBV2 and TRBJ2-3; D might be TRBD1 (6 bases). V was trimmed by 7 bases and J by 5 bases, leaving 16 bases between them. This CDR3 has 14 amino acids. Germline-derived CDR1 and CDR2 are SNHLY and FYNNEI.

The chain uses TRBV6-5 and TRBJ2-7; no definite D call. The CDR3 sequence is 15 residues long. V lost 2 bases, J lost 0 bases, and 11 bases lay in between. CDR1 is MNHEY, CDR2 SVGAGI, per germline. In DNA, the CDR3 is TGTGCCAGCAGTTACGCCCGCTCGAGCTCCTACGAGCAGTACTTC. Its protein product is CASSYARSSSYEQYF.

The rearrangement uses TRBV5-6 and TRBJ2-1; unclear D gene. V shed 0 bases and J shed 9 bases, with 7 bases lying between them. The length of the CDR3 is 12 residues. Looked up from germline, CDR1 is SGHDT and CDR2 is YYEEEE. CDR3 loop: CASSLGLFEQFF. The CDR3 bases are TGTGCCAGCAGCTTGGGTCTCTTTGAGCAGTTCTTC.

V gene TRBV7-2 combines with J gene TRBJ2-5, with D possibly being TRBD2 (5 bases). This CDR3 has 12 amino acids. V lost 5 bases to trimming and J lost 4 bases, with 8 bases between them. CDR1 is SGHTA, CDR2 FQGNSA, per germline. The CDR3 DNA is TGTGCCAGCAGCCCGGGGTTAGAGACCCAGTACTTC. Translating it yields CASSPGLETQYF. Supplemented by reference TRBV7-2 and TRBJ2-5, the full variable domain reads GAGVSQSPSNKVTEKGKDVELRCDPISGHTALYWYRQSLGQGLEFLIYFQGNSAPDKSGLPSDRFSAERTGGSVSTLTIQRTQQEDSAVYLCASSPGLETQYFGPGTRLLVL.

The chain has TRBV5-1 and TRBJ1-6; no clear D. The V end was cut by 0 bases, the J end by 0 bases, with 7 bases between. The germline CDR1 and CDR2 sequences are SGHRS and YFSETQ. The length of the CDR3 is 16 residues. CDR3 loop: CASSLVASSYNSPLHF. Written as DNA, the CDR3 is TGCGCCAGCAGCTTGGTGGCAAGCTCCTATAATTCACCCCTCCACTTT.

The chain has TRBV7-6 and TRBJ2-2; TRBD1 matches at 8 bases. The CDR3 contains 15 residues. The trim removed 2 bases at V and 7 bases at J, leaving 6 bases unmatched. Germline V lookup: CDR1 SGHVS, CDR2 FNYEAQ. CDR3 amino acids: CASSLRTGFIGELFF. The CDR3 coding sequence is TGTGCCAGCAGCTTAAGGACAGGGTTCATCGGGGAGCTGTTTTTT.

This clone was seen just once. V gene TRBV18 combines with J gene TRBJ1-5, with D possibly matching TRBD1 (6 bases). V shed 0 bases and J shed 2 bases, with 8 bases lying between them. The germline V gene has CDR1 KGHSH and CDR2 LQKENI. This CDR3 is 15 amino acids long. CDR3 sequence reads: CASSPPGAGNQPQHF. CDR3 bases: TGTGCCAGCTCACCACCGGGGGCAGGCAATCAGCCCCAGCATTTT.

This clone has more than one count but fewer than ten. The chain is built from TRBV5-1 and TRBJ2-2, with 12 bases matching TRBD2. V lost 4 bases, J lost 2 bases, and 3 bases stayed unmatched. Germline V CDR1 and CDR2: SGHRS, YFSETQ. The CDR3 runs to 16 residues. The CDR3 sequence is CASSEGLAGNTGELFF. In DNA, the CDR3 is TGCGCCAGCAGCGAAGGACTAGCGGGAAACACCGGGGAGCTGTTTTTT.